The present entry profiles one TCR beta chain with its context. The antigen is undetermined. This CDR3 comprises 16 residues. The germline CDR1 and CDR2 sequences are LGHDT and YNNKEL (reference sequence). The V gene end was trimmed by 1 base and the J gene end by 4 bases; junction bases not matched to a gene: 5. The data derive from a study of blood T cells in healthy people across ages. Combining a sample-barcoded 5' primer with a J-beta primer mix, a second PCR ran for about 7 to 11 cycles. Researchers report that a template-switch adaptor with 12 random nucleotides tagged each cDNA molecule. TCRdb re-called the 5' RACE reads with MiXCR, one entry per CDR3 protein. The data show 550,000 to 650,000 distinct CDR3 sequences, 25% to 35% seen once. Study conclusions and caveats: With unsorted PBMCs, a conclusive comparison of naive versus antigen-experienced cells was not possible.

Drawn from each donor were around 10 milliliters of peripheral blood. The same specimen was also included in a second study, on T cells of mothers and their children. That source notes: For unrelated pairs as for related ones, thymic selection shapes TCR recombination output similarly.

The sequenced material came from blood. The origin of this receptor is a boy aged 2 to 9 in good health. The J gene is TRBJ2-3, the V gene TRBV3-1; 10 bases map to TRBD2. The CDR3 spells CASSQGASGGSDTQYF. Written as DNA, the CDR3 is TGTGCCAGCAGCCAAGGGGCTAGCGGGGGCTCAGATACGCAGTATTTT.